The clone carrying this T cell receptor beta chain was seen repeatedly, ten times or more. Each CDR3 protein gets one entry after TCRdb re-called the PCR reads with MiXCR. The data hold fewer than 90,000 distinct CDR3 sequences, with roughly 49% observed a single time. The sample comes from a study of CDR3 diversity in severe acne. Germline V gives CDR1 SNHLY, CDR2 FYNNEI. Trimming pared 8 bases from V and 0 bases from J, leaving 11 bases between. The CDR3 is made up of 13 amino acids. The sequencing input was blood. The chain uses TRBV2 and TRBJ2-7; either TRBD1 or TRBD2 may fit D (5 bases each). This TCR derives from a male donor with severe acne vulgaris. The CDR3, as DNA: TGTGCCAGCTCCGGGACGAACTCCTACGAGCAGTACTTC. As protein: CASSGTNSYEQYF.